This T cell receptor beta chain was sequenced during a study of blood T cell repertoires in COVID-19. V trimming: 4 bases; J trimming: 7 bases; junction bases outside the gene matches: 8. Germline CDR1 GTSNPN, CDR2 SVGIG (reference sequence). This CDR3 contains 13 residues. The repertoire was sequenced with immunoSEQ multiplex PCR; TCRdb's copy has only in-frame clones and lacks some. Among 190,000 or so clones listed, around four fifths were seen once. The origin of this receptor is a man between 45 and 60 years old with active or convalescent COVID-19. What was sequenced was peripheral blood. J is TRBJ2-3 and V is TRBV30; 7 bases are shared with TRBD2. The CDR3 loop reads CAWTPGLTYTQYF. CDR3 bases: TGTGCCTGGACACCGGGACTAACCTATACGCAGTATTTT.